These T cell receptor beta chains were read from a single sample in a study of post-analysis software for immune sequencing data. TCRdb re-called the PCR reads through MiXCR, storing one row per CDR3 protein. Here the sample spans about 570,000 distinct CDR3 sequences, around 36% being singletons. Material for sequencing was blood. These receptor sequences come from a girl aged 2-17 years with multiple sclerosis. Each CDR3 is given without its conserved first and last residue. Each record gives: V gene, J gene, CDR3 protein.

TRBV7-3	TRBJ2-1	ASSSRTGMGTNEQF
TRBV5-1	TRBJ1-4	ASSLATTGRAWNEKLF
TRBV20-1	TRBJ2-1	SARGQPPSPYNEQF
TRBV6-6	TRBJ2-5	ASNVRQGTQY
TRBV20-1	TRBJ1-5	SASPDGGQPQH
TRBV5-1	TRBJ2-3	ASSASGTPGQEAQY
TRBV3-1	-	ASSHEGLYEQY
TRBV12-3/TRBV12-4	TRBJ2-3	ASSLGDTQY
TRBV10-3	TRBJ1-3	AISPGTGAGNTIY
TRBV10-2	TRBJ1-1	ASSEWNTEAF
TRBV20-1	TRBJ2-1	SAPKAQPGQGNEQF
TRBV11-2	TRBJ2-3	ASSAGLAETDTQY
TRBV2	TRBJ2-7	ASSVGVNYEQY
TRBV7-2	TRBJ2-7	ASSPFRRIYEQY
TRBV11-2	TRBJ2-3	ASSPSAGRGTDTQY
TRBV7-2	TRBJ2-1	ASSLGPTSGVNNEQV
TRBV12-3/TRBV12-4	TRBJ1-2	ASSLRRVGGYT
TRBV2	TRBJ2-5	ASTRPGQETQY
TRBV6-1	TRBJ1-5	ASSESGAMHQPQH
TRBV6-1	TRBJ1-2	ASSTTTGIYGYT
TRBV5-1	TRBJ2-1	ASSPPDGRTDEQF
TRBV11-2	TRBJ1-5	ASSLDRRQHQPQH
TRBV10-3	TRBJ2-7	AISGLSPRERYEQY
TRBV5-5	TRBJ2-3	ASSLEQANTQY
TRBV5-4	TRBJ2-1	ASSKGATGTGGSEQF
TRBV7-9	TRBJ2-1	ASSPRTANEQF
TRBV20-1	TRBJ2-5	SASRRAGAQYQETQY
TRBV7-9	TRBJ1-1	ASSLVGRRDEAF
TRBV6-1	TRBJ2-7	ASREQVYEQY
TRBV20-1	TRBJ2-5	ISRQTKAGVTGEQY
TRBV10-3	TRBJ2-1	AISEDLAGGLSEQF
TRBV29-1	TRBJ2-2	SGSTGTGELF
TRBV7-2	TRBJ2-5	ASSPGLAGGRGETQY
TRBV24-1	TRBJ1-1	ATSDLKRKQAF
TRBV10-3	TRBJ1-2	AISDSSYGYT
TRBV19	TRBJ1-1	ASSIRAGHMNTEAF
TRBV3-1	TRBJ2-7	ASSQAVSREQY
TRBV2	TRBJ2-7	ASSIRTGGYEQY
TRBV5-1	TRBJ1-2	ASSLYGVGGYT
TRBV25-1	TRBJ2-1	ASSEFLGNEQF
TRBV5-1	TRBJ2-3	ASSPAGTSGGDTQY
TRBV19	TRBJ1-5	ASSTRGVGTGQPQH
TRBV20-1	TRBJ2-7	SAQGPYEQY